The clone carrying this T cell receptor (beta chain) was observed a handful of times. The sample belongs to a study of identical twins. Each cDNA held unique molecular identifiers, and template switching gave it a universal primer site. TCRdb re-called the 5' RACE reads with MiXCR, one entry per CDR3 protein. Among 650,000 to 750,000 distinct CDR3 sequences, 21% were seen once, and the ten largest hold approximately 4.3%. J was trimmed by 5 bases and V by 4 bases; bases with no gene match: 4. This CDR3 contains 14 residues. Germline CDR1 reads SGHRS; CDR2 reads YFSETQ. The data also belong to a second study, concerning T cells expressing NK-cell markers. That paper states: In several experiments, sorting was restricted to alpha-beta TCR T cells by an anti-gamma-delta TCR antibody. The study found these clonotypes also leading the CD3+CD56-NKG2C+ fraction in a few donors.

The sequence derives from a woman aged 18-29 years in good health. The source material was PBMCs. This chain links TRBV5-1 with TRBJ2-3; the match to TRBD2 covers 10 bases. CDR3 bases: TGCGCCAGCAGCCCTGGGACTAGCGAAGATACGCAGTATTTT. Translating gives CASSPGTSEDTQYF.